This is a list of T cell receptor beta chains from one sample in a study of blood T cell repertoires in COVID-19. The data were produced by immunoSEQ multiplex PCR, yet TCRdb's version contains in-frame clones alone and is incomplete. This table has just over 300,000 clones, 75% to 90% appearing once. The material sequenced was PBMCs or T cells enriched from blood (not recorded which). Every receptor here comes from a woman aged 40 to 49 who had recovered from COVID-19. CDR3s include the opening cysteine and the closing phenylalanine or tryptophan. The D gene is left open where the match is weak. Only some rows state a clone size, as once, few, many or a class for expanded clones.

D: NA; J: TRBJ2-7; size: NA; V: TRBV9; CDR3: CASSVTAGEQYF; DNA: TGTGCCAGCAGCGTAACTGCCGGCGAGCAGTACTTC
D: NA; J: TRBJ1-5; size: few; V: TRBV28; CDR3: CASSLLGGFVNQPQHF; DNA: TGTGCCAGCAGTTTATTGGGGGGGTTTGTCAATCAGCCCCAGCATTTT
D: NA; J: TRBJ2-1; size: NA; V: TRBV27; CDR3: CASSLSQGGGNEQFF; DNA: TGTGCCAGCAGTTTATCGCAGGGGGGCGGCAATGAGCAGTTCTTC
D: NA; J: TRBJ1-5; size: NA; V: TRBV7-2; CDR3: CASSSSGGAQHF; DNA: TGTGCCAGCAGCTCCTCCGGGGGAGCCCAGCATTTT
D: NA; J: TRBJ1-2; size: once; V: TRBV11-1; CDR3: CASSPSSQLGYTF; DNA: TGTGCCAGCTCGCCCTCCTCGCAGTTGGGCTACACCTTC
D: NA; J: TRBJ2-1; size: NA; V: TRBV7-8; CDR3: CASSQRGNEQFF; DNA: TGTGCCAGCAGCCAAAGGGGCAATGAGCAGTTCTTC
D: NA; J: TRBJ1-3; size: NA; V: TRBV9; CDR3: CASSAYAGMRNTIYF; DNA: TGTGCCAGCAGCGCTTATGCCGGGATGCGAAACACCATATATTTT
D: TRBD2; J: TRBJ2-3; size: NA; V: TRBV6-8; CDR3: CASSILAGVSTDTQYF; DNA: TGTGCCAGCAGTATTCTAGCGGGAGTTAGCACAGATACGCAGTATTTT
D: NA; J: TRBJ1-1; size: NA; V: TRBV7-9; CDR3: CASSLAQKEAFF; DNA: TGTGCCAGCAGCTTAGCACAAAAGGAAGCTTTCTTT
D: TRBD2; J: TRBJ2-1; size: NA; V: TRBV11-2; CDR3: CASSSPNPAGASYNEQFF; DNA: TGTGCCAGCAGCTCCCCAAACCCAGCGGGAGCGTCCTACAATGAGCAGTTCTTC
D: TRBD2; J: TRBJ2-3; size: NA; V: TRBV7-9; CDR3: CASSGRGTSGRGDTQYF; DNA: TGTGCCAGCAGCGGACGCGGGACTAGCGGGCGGGGAGATACGCAGTATTTT
D: TRBD2; J: TRBJ2-1; size: once; V: TRBV6-6; CDR3: CASSRLAGAFRNEQFF; DNA: TGTGCCAGCAGTCGACTAGCGGGGGCCTTTCGGAATGAGCAGTTCTTC
D: TRBD1; J: TRBJ2-1; size: NA; V: TRBV11-2; CDR3: CASSSTSPGTGFYNEQFF; DNA: TGTGCCAGCAGCTCGACCTCCCCCGGGACAGGGTTCTACAATGAGCAGTTCTTC
D: TRBD2; J: TRBJ2-1; size: NA; V: TRBV4-1; CDR3: CASSSLRLAGGNEQFF; DNA: TGCGCCAGCAGCTCTCTCCGGCTAGCGGGAGGGAATGAGCAGTTCTTC
D: TRBD1; J: TRBJ2-1; size: NA; V: TRBV27; CDR3: CASSLGTGLAYNEQFF; DNA: TGTGCCAGCAGTTTAGGGACAGGGTTGGCCTACAATGAGCAGTTCTTC
D: TRBD1; J: TRBJ1-6; size: NA; V: TRBV27; CDR3: CASSTTRDREVWTLHF; DNA: TGTGCCAGCAGTACAACCCGGGACAGGGAAGTCTGGACCCTCCACTTT
D: TRBD2; J: TRBJ2-2; size: NA; V: TRBV3-1/TRBV3-2; CDR3: CASSSRLAGVEELFF; DNA: TGTGCCAGCAGTTCCCGACTAGCGGGGGTCGAGGAGCTGTTTTTT
D: TRBD1; J: TRBJ1-2; size: NA; V: TRBV7-9; CDR3: CASSEGPDRGGLMYGYTF; DNA: TGTGCCAGCAGCGAAGGGCCCGACAGGGGAGGTTTGATGTATGGCTACACCTTC
D: NA; J: TRBJ1-1; size: few; V: TRBV28; CDR3: CASSLGGQGNTEAFF; DNA: TGTGCCAGCAGTTTAGGTGGACAAGGAAACACTGAAGCTTTCTTT
D: TRBD1; J: TRBJ1-1; size: once; V: TRBV7-2; CDR3: CASVRDRGRTEAFF; DNA: TGTGCCAGCGTTAGAGACAGGGGGAGAACTGAAGCTTTCTTT
D: TRBD2; J: TRBJ2-1; size: NA; V: TRBV2; CDR3: CASSRLADPNEQFF; DNA: TGTGCCAGCAGTAGACTAGCGGACCCTAATGAGCAGTTCTTC
D: NA; J: TRBJ2-7; size: NA; V: TRBV2; CDR3: CASSERPTSSYEQYF; DNA: TGTGCCAGCAGTGAAAGGCCGACATCCTCCTACGAGCAGTACTTC
D: TRBD1; J: TRBJ2-2; size: NA; V: TRBV2; CDR3: CASVRSGTETGELFF; DNA: TGTGCCAGCGTCCGATCCGGGACAGAGACCGGGGAGCTGTTTTTT
D: NA; J: TRBJ2-1; size: NA; V: TRBV11-2; CDR3: CASSLRTSSSSYNEQFF; DNA: TGTGCCAGCAGCTTACGAACTAGCTCTAGCTCCTACAATGAGCAGTTCTTC
D: TRBD1; J: TRBJ2-4; size: NA; V: TRBV7-3; CDR3: CASSRDRGDIQYF; DNA: TGTGCCAGCAGCCGGGACAGGGGTGACATTCAGTACTTC
D: TRBD2; J: TRBJ2-5; size: NA; V: TRBV7-8; CDR3: CASSLTSGQETQYF; DNA: TGTGCCAGCAGCTTAACTAGCGGGCAAGAGACCCAGTACTTC
D: TRBD2; J: TRBJ2-1; size: NA; V: TRBV3-1/TRBV3-2; CDR3: CASSQVAGAGNEQFF; DNA: TGTGCCAGCAGCCAAGTAGCGGGAGCGGGGAATGAGCAGTTCTTC
D: TRBD2; J: TRBJ2-3; size: NA; V: TRBV19; CDR3: CASSIRLAGGVDTQYF; DNA: TGTGCCAGTAGTATAAGGCTAGCGGGAGGGGTAGATACGCAGTATTTT
D: TRBD2; J: TRBJ2-3; size: NA; V: TRBV15; CDR3: CATSRHGLAGGDTQYF; DNA: TGTGCCACCAGCAGGCACGGACTAGCGGGAGGAGATACGCAGTATTTT
D: NA; J: TRBJ1-1; size: NA; V: TRBV10-3; CDR3: CAISEWQGNTEAFF; DNA: TGTGCCATCAGTGAGTGGCAGGGGAACACTGAAGCTTTCTTT
D: NA; J: TRBJ2-1; size: NA; V: TRBV6-4; CDR3: CASSPGLGSYNEQFF; DNA: TGTGCCAGCTCCCCGGGTTTGGGCTCCTACAATGAGCAGTTCTTC
D: TRBD1; J: TRBJ2-2; size: NA; V: TRBV29-1; CDR3: CSVSGTGSVGELFF; DNA: TGCAGCGTTTCCGGGACAGGGTCGGTCGGGGAGCTGTTTTTT
D: NA; J: TRBJ1-1; size: NA; V: TRBV7-3; CDR3: CASSLQPTGGTEAFF; DNA: TGTGCCAGCAGCCTTCAACCGACAGGCGGAACTGAAGCTTTCTTT
D: NA; J: TRBJ1-1; size: NA; V: TRBV30; CDR3: CAWSVIRDTEAFF; DNA: TGTGCCTGGAGTGTAATACGCGACACTGAAGCTTTCTTT
D: NA; J: TRBJ2-2; size: NA; V: TRBV9; CDR3: CASSAGGPGTGELFF; DNA: TGTGCCAGCAGCGCCGGGGGGCCGGGCACCGGGGAGCTGTTTTTT
D: NA; J: TRBJ1-1; size: once; V: TRBV11-2; CDR3: CASSLWGVTEAFF; DNA: TGTGCCAGCAGCTTGTGGGGGGTAACTGAAGCTTTCTTT
D: TRBD2; J: TRBJ2-7; size: NA; V: TRBV7-2; CDR3: CASSLIAGGTGYEQYF; DNA: TGTGCCAGCAGCTTAATTGCGGGAGGGACGGGCTACGAGCAGTACTTC
D: TRBD1; J: TRBJ2-7; size: NA; V: TRBV2; CDR3: CASSEVRGYEQYF; DNA: TGTGCCAGCAGTGAAGTCAGGGGGTACGAGCAGTACTTC
D: TRBD2; J: TRBJ2-5; size: once; V: TRBV6-2/TRBV6-3; CDR3: CASSYSGGKTQYF; DNA: TGTGCCAGCAGTTACAGCGGGGGTAAGACCCAGTACTTC
D: NA; J: TRBJ2-7; size: NA; V: TRBV19; CDR3: CASSIDRSEQYF; DNA: TGTGCCAGTAGTATCGACAGAAGCGAGCAGTACTTC
D: TRBD2; J: TRBJ2-7; size: NA; V: TRBV5-1; CDR3: CASSLGPTSGGYEQYF; DNA: TGCGCCAGCAGCTTGGGCCCGACTAGCGGGGGTTACGAGCAGTACTTC
D: NA; J: TRBJ1-1; size: NA; V: TRBV15; CDR3: CATSRERTVFEAFF; DNA: TGTGCCACCAGCAGAGAGAGGACAGTTTTTGAAGCTTTCTTT
D: TRBD1; J: TRBJ1-3; size: NA; V: TRBV19; CDR3: CASSVGTVSGNTIYF; DNA: TGTGCCAGTAGTGTCGGGACAGTCTCTGGAAACACCATATATTTT
D: TRBD1; J: TRBJ1-6; size: NA; V: TRBV7-2; CDR3: CASSLGRTGPSPLHF; DNA: TGTGCCAGCAGCTTAGGGAGGACAGGGCCTTCACCCCTCCACTTT
D: NA; J: TRBJ1-4; size: NA; V: TRBV12-3/TRBV12-4; CDR3: CASSTQGPRELFF; DNA: TGTGCCAGCAGTACTCAGGGGCCCCGGGAACTGTTTTTT